Reported below is one TCR beta chain. Its antigen remains unknown. Only healthy Caucasians were included as donors. V gave up 2 bases and J gave up 9 bases; unmatched junction bases: 10. CDR1 and CDR2 from the germline V gene are SGHVS and FQNEAQ. CDR3 length: 15 residues. TCRdb re-called the 5' RACE reads with MiXCR, one entry per CDR3 protein. Of 600,000 to 850,000 distinct CDR3 sequences in the sample, 15% to 20% were seen once. The sample comes from a study of identical twins. Study results and limitations: Out-of-frame alpha sequences shared by twins were enriched for low generation probability. Excess twin sharing in beta out-of-frame sequences was weaker.

The sample also formed part of further work on T cells expressing NK-cell markers. From that report: Similarly, these clonotypes led the CD3+CD56-NKG2C+ fraction as well in several donors.

The source is a young woman in good health. The sample comprised PBMCs. The chain recombines TRBV7-8 with TRBJ2-7; 10 nucleotides align to TRBD2. CDR3 protein: CASSLWVAGGEGQYF. The CDR3 DNA follows: TGTGCCAGCAGCTTATGGGTAGCGGGGGGAGAGGGGCAGTACTTC.